This entry lists 14 T cell receptor beta chains sequenced from one sample in a study of shared clonotypes between healthy human individuals (dated by TCRdb to 2019 to 2021). Receptor amplification or capture employed the immunoSEQ multiplex PCR assay. The immuneACCESS repertoire file appears here via TCRdb, limited to in-frame rearrangements. These files lack a portion of the clones; in checked studies, under half of the deficit traces to unresolved V genes, and the cause of the others is not known. The sample records roughly 2,000,000 clones, just under 95% of which are singletons. The top ten clonotypes cover around 1.7% of the sample. CD8 naive samples were CD45RO-negative cells positively selected for CCR7, giving a CD45RA+CCR7+ population that excluded TemRA cells. Sequencing used naive CD8+ T cells from PBMCs. In the paper's terms, the cell subset or site label means: CD45RA+CCR7+. These receptors all come from a man younger than 30 in good health. Some clones in this sample may be carry-over from other donors' samples.

The J gene is TRBJ1-5, the V gene TRBV25-1; 9 bases line up with TRBD1. V was pared by 5 bases and J by 4 bases, with 9 bases of the junction left unmatched. This CDR3 region has 16 residues. Looked up from germline, CDR1 is MGHDK and CDR2 is SYGVNS. This CDR3 is CASSSRGQGQNQPQHF. DNA for the CDR3: TGTGCCAGCAGTTCGAGGGGACAGGGCCAAAATCAGCCCCAGCATTTT.

This sequence joins TRBV9 and TRBJ1-5, with D unclear. The CDR3 has 12 amino acids. Germline assignment: CDR1 SGDLS and CDR2 YYNGEE. V was shortened by 10 bases and J by 2 bases, with 10 bases between the two germline ends. The DNA for the CDR3 is TGTGCCCCCGAGGTTGGCAATCAGCCCCAGCATTTT. This translates into CAPEVGNQPQHF.

Concerning this clone: Other DNA sequences within the sample encode an identical CDR3. The chain has TRBV7-9 and TRBJ2-1; 10 nucleotides line up with TRBD2. Germline CDR1 is SEHNR and CDR2 is FQNEAQ (reference sequence). The CDR3 sequence is 15 residues long. Losses at the gene ends were 2 bases for V and 5 bases for J; bases not matched to a gene: 3. This CDR3 is CASSLLAGAHNEQFF. Written as DNA, the CDR3 is TGTGCCAGCAGCTTACTAGCGGGAGCCCACAATGAGCAGTTCTTC. The full variable domain, with the rest looked up from reference TRBV7-9 and TRBJ2-1, is DTGVSQNPRHKITKRGQNVTFRCDPISEHNRLYWYRQTLGQGPEFLTYFQNEAQLEKSRLLSDRFSAERPKGSFSTLEIQRTEQGDSAMYLCASSLLAGAHNEQFFGPGTRLTVL.

This clone was seen only once. The chain couples TRBV5-1 to TRBJ2-3, with 8 bases lining up with TRBD2. Looked up from germline, CDR1 is SGHRS and CDR2 is YFSETQ. The CDR3 sequence is 15 residues long. The V segment lost 6 bases and the J segment 0 bases; nucleotides outside the gene matches: 6. The CDR3 nucleotides are TGCGCCAGCATGGGCGGGAGGACCAGCACAGATACGCAGTATTTT. It encodes CASMGGRTSTDTQYF.

This clone was found once. V gene TRBV19 combines with J gene TRBJ1-1; the D is unclear. Trimming took 3 bases from V and 4 from J, leaving 9 bases between them. The CDR3 runs to 13 residues. Germline lookup yields CDR1 LNHDA and CDR2 SQIVND (reference sequence). The CDR3 is CASSIQGLTEAFF. The CDR3 DNA follows: TGTGCCAGTAGTATTCAAGGACTCACTGAAGCTTTCTTT.

On this clone: Additional DNA sequences in this sample encode the identical CDR3. The V call is TRBV2, the J call TRBJ2-7, with 7 bases aligning to TRBD1. Germline lookup yields CDR1 SNHLY and CDR2 FYNNEI. V trimming: 7 bases; J trimming: 0 bases; junction bases outside the gene matches: 3. The CDR3 has 13 residues. The CDR3 nucleotides read TGTGCCAGCACAGGACAGGACTCCTACGAGCAGTACTTC. This encodes CASTGQDSYEQYF.

The J gene is TRBJ1-5, the V gene TRBV23-1, with 9 bases that match TRBD1. TRBV23-1 is recorded as an ORF, its role being uncertain. This CDR3 is 18 amino acids long. J gave up 4 bases and V 3 bases, and 13 bases lay outside the gene matches. CDR3: CASSHGTGTPIRNQPQHF. CDR3 bases: TGCGCCAGCAGTCACGGGACAGGGACTCCAATCAGGAATCAGCCCCAGCATTTT.

About this clone: The sample contains more than one DNA sequence encoding this CDR3. The chain joins TRBV7-6 to TRBJ1-1; 7 positions match TRBD1. This CDR3 spans 15 amino acids. V was clipped by 5 bases and J by 0 bases; unmatched bases: 6. Germline values: CDR1 SGHVS, CDR2 FNYEAQ. CDR3 protein: CASSPWTGMNTEAFF. CDR3 sequence (DNA): TGTGCCAGCAGCCCTTGGACAGGAATGAACACTGAAGCTTTCTTT.

This clone was recorded a few times. The rearrangement uses TRBV28 and TRBJ1-1; 8 nucleotides align to TRBD1. J was trimmed by 5 bases and V by 7 bases; bases with no gene match: 3. There are 12 residues in the CDR3. Germline CDR1 and CDR2: MDHEN and SYDVKM. The CDR3 loop reads CASKQGGTEAFF. The DNA of the CDR3 is TGTGCCAGCAAACAGGGGGGGACTGAAGCTTTCTTT.

This rearrangement joins TRBV6-5 to TRBJ1-1; a weak D match, TRBD1 (5 bases). Deletions cut 4 bases from V and 5 bases from J, with 20 bases between. Germline loops: CDR1 MNHEY, CDR2 SVGAGI. The CDR3 loop spans 16 amino acids. For the CDR3, the DNA is TGTGCCAGCAGTTCCGCGAACGAGGACGGGGGGACTGAAGCTTTCTTT. Amino acid sequence: CASSSANEDGGTEAFF.

This chain joins TRBV4-1 and TRBJ1-1; D gene unclear. The CDR3 loop spans 15 amino acids. Germline lookup yields CDR1 MGHRA and CDR2 YSYEKL. V was cut by 0 bases and J by 0 bases, with 8 bases left in between. For the CDR3, the DNA is TGCGCCAGCAGCCAAGATCTGGGTATGAACACTGAAGCTTTCTTT. Its translation: CASSQDLGMNTEAFF.

The chain employs TRBV15 and TRBJ2-1, with 9 bases lining up with TRBD1. Germline CDR1 is LNHNV and CDR2 is YYDKDF (reference sequence). The CDR3 covers 17 residues. V shed 5 bases, J shed 7 bases, and the junction held 15 bases outside the gene matches. The CDR3 region is CATSRLPQGALENEQFF. The CDR3 DNA reads as TGTGCCACCAGCCGTCTTCCACAGGGGGCGCTTGAAAATGAGCAGTTCTTC.

The chain employs TRBV15 and TRBJ2-7; D is uncertain. Trimming stripped 2 bases from V and 3 bases from J, with 17 bases between. Looked up from germline, CDR1 is LNHNV and CDR2 is YYDKDF (reference sequence). The CDR3 totals 16 residues. The CDR3 DNA reads TGTGCCACCAGCAGACAACTTAATGGACGGAACTACGAGCAGTACTTC. As protein: CATSRQLNGRNYEQYF.

Regarding this clone: The junction does not match germline at one end; this may be a read error. The rearrangement joins TRBV29-1 to TRBJ2-2; either TRBD1 or TRBD2 may fit D (6 bases each). From germline, CDR1 is SQVTM and CDR2 ANQGSEA. The CDR3 runs to 12 residues. The CDR3 region has the DNA TGTGGCCTTATAGGGGGGACCGGGGAGCTGTTTTTT. It encodes CGLIGGTGELFF.